This entry is about one T cell receptor beta chain. What it recognizes is unknown. Profiling relied on immunoSEQ multiplex PCR, and the TCRdb table lists in-frame clones only, not all of them. The profile covers under 100,000 clones, with roughly 84% appearing a single time and about 2.5% taken by the ten largest. The data belong to a study of T cell responses to AZD1222 COVID-19 vaccine. Study-level information: Whether given at about 4 or about 12 weeks, second doses were pooled.

This CDR3 has 13 residues. Trimming pared 5 bases from V and 6 bases from J, leaving 13 bases between. Germline V gene data show CDR1 as ENHRY and CDR2 as SYGVKD. The study's findings and limits: The study sampled repertoires only after the peak T cell response. Among the donors, most were white British and more were female, and clonal diversity was possibly underestimated. Nearly half of unique spike-specific TCRs reportedly avoided B.1.351 and B.1.1.7 mutated regions.

The sequenced sample was peripheral blood, obtained on day 0 of AZD1222 vaccination. The sequence derives from an adult in good health. The V and J genes are TRBV10-3 and TRBJ1-1; D is uncertain. This CDR3 reads CAISMQADAEAFF. CDR3 bases: TGTGCCATCAGTATGCAGGCGGACGCTGAAGCTTTCTTT.